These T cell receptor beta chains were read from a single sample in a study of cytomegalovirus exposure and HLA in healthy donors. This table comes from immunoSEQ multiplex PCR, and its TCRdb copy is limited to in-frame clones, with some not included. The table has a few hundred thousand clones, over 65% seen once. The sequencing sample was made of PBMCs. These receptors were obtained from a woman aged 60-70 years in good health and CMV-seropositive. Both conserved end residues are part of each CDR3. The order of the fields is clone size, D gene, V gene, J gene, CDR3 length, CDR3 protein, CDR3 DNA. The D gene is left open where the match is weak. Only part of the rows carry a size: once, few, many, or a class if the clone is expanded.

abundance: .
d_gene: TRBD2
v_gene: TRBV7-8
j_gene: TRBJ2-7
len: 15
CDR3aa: CASSRGRMGSYEQYF
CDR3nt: TGTGCCAGCAGCCGCGGGAGGATGGGCTCCTACGAGCAGTACTTC

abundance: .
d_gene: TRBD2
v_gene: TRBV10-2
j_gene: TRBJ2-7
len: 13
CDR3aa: CASGGTNSYEQYF
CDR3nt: TGCGCCAGCGGGGGGACTAACTCCTACGAGCAGTACTTC

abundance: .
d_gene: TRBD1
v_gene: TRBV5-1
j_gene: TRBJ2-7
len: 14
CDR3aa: CASSTGTGYYEQYF
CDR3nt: TGCGCCAGCAGCACCGGGACAGGCTACTACGAGCAGTACTTC

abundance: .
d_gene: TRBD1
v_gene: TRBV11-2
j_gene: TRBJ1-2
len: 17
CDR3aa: CASSPLPTRGPFYGYTF
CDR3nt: TGTGCCAGCAGCCCACTCCCCACCAGGGGGCCCTTCTATGGCTACACCTTC

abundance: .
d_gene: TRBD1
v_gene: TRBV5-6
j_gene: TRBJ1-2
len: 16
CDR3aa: CASSSRTGRAMYGYTF
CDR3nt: TGTGCCAGCAGCTCTCGGACAGGGCGAGCCATGTATGGCTACACCTTC

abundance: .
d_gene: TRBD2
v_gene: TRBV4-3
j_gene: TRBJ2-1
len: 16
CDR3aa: CASSQQSGGLGNEQFF
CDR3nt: TGCGCCAGCAGCCAACAAAGCGGGGGGCTGGGCAATGAGCAGTTCTTC

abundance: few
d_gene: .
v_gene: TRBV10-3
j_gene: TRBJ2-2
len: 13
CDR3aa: CAISPGLSEELFF
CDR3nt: TGTGCCATCAGCCCGGGACTTTCTGAGGAGCTGTTTTTT

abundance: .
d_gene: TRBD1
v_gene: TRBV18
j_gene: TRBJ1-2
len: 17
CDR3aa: CASSPKPPGQGAGGYTF
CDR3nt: TGTGCCAGCTCACCCAAACCCCCGGGACAGGGAGCTGGAGGCTACACCTTC

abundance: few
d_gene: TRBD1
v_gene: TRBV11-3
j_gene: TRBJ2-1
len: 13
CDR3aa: CASSLAGGNEQFF
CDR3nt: TGTGCCAGCAGCTTGGCAGGGGGCAATGAGCAGTTCTTC

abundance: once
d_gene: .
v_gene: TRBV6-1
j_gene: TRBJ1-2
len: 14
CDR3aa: CASSEGGPHYGYTF
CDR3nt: TGTGCCAGCAGTGAAGGGGGCCCTCACTATGGCTACACCTTC

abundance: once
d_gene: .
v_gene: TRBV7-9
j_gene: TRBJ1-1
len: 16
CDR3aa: CASSSILGGGWGEAFF
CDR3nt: TGTGCCAGCAGCTCCATTCTAGGGGGGGGATGGGGTGAAGCTTTCTTT

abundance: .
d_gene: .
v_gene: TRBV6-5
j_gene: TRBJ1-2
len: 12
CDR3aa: CAISRAGVGYTF
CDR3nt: TGTGCCATCTCCCGGGCGGGGGTTGGCTACACCTTC

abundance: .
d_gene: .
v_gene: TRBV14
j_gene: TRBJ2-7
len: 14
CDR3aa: CASSLGTYSYEQYF
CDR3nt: TGTGCCAGCAGCCTGGGGACATATTCCTACGAGCAGTACTTC

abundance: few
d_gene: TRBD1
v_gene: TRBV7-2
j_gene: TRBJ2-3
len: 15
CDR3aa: CASSLARGLADTQYF
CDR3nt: TGTGCCAGCAGCTTAGCCAGGGGGCTGGCAGATACGCAGTATTTT

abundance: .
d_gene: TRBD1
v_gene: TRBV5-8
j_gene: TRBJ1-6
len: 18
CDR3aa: CASSLGTAPSSYNSPLHF
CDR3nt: TGTGCCAGCAGCCTTGGGACAGCTCCCAGCTCCTATAATTCACCCCTCCACTTT

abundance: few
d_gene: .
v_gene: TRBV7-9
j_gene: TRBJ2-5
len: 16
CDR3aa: CASSFLIGGFQETQYF
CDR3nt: TGTGCCAGCAGCTTCTTAATCGGCGGTTTCCAAGAGACCCAGTACTTC

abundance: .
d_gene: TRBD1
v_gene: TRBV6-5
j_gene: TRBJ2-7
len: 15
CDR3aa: CASSRTGTGAYEQYF
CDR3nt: TGTGCCAGCAGTCGAACCGGGACAGGGGCCTACGAGCAGTACTTC

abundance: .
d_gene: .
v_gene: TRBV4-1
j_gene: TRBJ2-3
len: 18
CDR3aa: CASSQDGPGVSTTDTQYF
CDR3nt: TGCGCCAGCAGCCAAGACGGGCCAGGGGTGTCGACCACAGATACGCAGTATTTT